This paragraph reports one TCR beta chain. Generated by immunoSEQ multiplex PCR, the TCRdb table keeps only in-frame clones and is missing some. The table has tens of thousands of clones, around 67% seen once. The data originate from a study of early stage breast cancer tumors. V was pared by 7 bases and J by 1 base, with 12 bases of the junction left unmatched. Germline CDR1 reads SEHNR; CDR2 reads FQNEAQ (reference sequence). CDR3 length equals 16 residues. This TCR derives from a person aged 25 to 45 with breast cancer. Specimen: breast tumor tissue. The chain employs TRBV7-9 and TRBJ1-1; TRBD1 matches 7 bases. The CDR3 sequence: CASTIVPGQKNTEAFF. The CDR3 region has the DNA TGTGCCAGCACTATCGTTCCGGGACAGAAGAACACTGAAGCTTTCTTT.